The source of this TCR beta chain is a study of blood T cells in healthy people across ages. Findings and limits, study-wide: TCR beta diversity per million T cells fell roughly linearly with age.

As to this clonotype: What it recognizes is unknown.

Germline CDR1 is SGHTA and CDR2 is FQGNSA. This CDR3 comprises 15 residues. J lost 3 bases, V lost 1 base, and 4 bases had no gene match. Alongside a J-beta primer mix, a sample-barcoded 5' primer served in a second PCR lasting about 6 to 12 cycles. With 12 random nucleotides, a template-switch adaptor tagged each individual cDNA molecule. TCRdb itself ran the 5' RACE reads through MiXCR, one entry per CDR3 protein. In the table there are 750,000 to 950,000 distinct CDR3 sequences, 29% of which are singletons. The sample was also reused in another study, on T cells of mothers and their children. From that second work: Evidence of persistent microchimeric T cell clones was absent.

V and J are TRBV7-2 and TRBJ2-5; 8 bases map to TRBD1. The TCR was taken from a woman between 40 and 55 years old in good health. The sequenced sample was blood. CDR3 region: CASSLVAGGKETQYF. The CDR3 DNA reads as TGTGCCAGCAGCTTAGTGGCAGGGGGCAAAGAGACCCAGTACTTC.